The 14 T cell receptor beta chains below come from one sample, sequenced in a study of human T cells and chemical hapten exposure. Time point noted: patch test 1, 2 weeks after DPC sensitization. Treatment meaning: therapeutic diphenylcyclopropenone sensitization with weekly scalp DPC. TCRdb used MiXCR to reprocess the RACE reads, holding one entry per CDR3 protein. The sample has under 200,000 distinct CDR3 sequences, more than 12% seen once. The specimen comprised whole blood, sampled in connection with sensitization to the hapten diphenylcyclopropenone (DPC). These receptor sequences come from a woman in her 30s with alopecia areata. Some clones in this sample may be carry-over from other donors' samples.

This chain links TRBV7-8 with TRBJ2-3; D gene unclear. V lost 6 bases to trimming and J lost 6 bases, with 19 bases between them. CDR3 length: 15 amino acids. CDR1 and CDR2 (germline): SGHVS, FQNEAQ. The CDR3 coding sequence is TGTGCCAGCAGTATGGAAGGTCGGGTCACGGATACGCAGTATTTT. Translating it yields CASSMEGRVTDTQYF.

This clonotype was picked up a small number of times. Germline is not matched at one junction end, which may reflect a read error. J is TRBJ1-1 and V is TRBV5-1, with D possibly TRBD1 on 5 matching bases. Germline CDR1 is SGHRS and CDR2 is YFSETQ. The CDR3 is made up of 16 amino acids. The CDR3 spells CVSSSTGLYMNTEAFF. For the CDR3, the DNA is TGCGTCAGCAGCTCAACGGGACTGTATATGAACACTGAAGCTTTCTTT.

This clonotype was detected a few times. The chain joins TRBV7-2 to TRBJ2-1; D not certain. The CDR3 is 12 amino acids. Germline V gives CDR1 SGHTA, CDR2 FQGNSA. Between the trimmed V and J ends, which lost 1 base and 8 bases, there was a span of 6 bases. The CDR3 sequence: CASSLVRDEQFF. The CDR3 nucleotides read TGTGCCAGCAGCTTAGTCCGGGATGAGCAGTTCTTC.

This clonotype was counted between two and nine times. The V gene is TRBV30, the J gene TRBJ1-2; TRBD1 matches at 8 bases. This CDR3 spans 12 amino acids. Trimming took 5 bases from V and 8 from J; bases not matched to a gene: 7. Germline CDR1 GTSNPN, CDR2 SVGIG (reference sequence). The CDR3 loop reads CAWDRGPSGYTF. In nucleotides, the CDR3 is TGTGCCTGGGACAGGGGCCCCTCGGGCTACACCTTC.

The chain combines TRBV7-9 with TRBJ2-7; 7 bases match TRBD1. The V and J ends lost 4 bases and 1 base, in that order; junction bases with no gene match: 7. The germline CDR1 and CDR2 sequences are SEHNR and FQNEAQ (reference sequence). This CDR3 is 15 amino acids long. This chain's CDR3 is CASSSGTEKSYEQYF. The CDR3 nucleotides read TGTGCCAGCAGCTCCGGGACAGAAAAGTCCTACGAGCAGTACTTC.

The rearrangement joins TRBV29-1 to TRBJ1-1, with 7 bases matching TRBD1. CDR1 SQVTM and CDR2 ANQGSEA come from the germline V gene. J gave up 2 bases and V 5 bases, and 14 bases lay outside the gene matches. The CDR3 has 16 amino acids. The CDR3 here is CSVRPRPTGSNTEAFF. CDR3 sequence (DNA): TGCAGCGTTCGCCCCCGCCCGACAGGGAGTAACACTGAAGCTTTCTTT.

This clonotype came up a few times. This chain uses TRBV19 with TRBJ2-1; 8 positions match TRBD1. Germline V gene sequence: CDR1 LNHDA, CDR2 SQIVND (reference sequence). The junction had 9 bases not matched to a gene; V was cut back by 1 base and J by 10 bases. There are 15 residues in the CDR3. The CDR3 sequence: CASSIAPTGVGEQFF. CDR3 coding DNA: TGTGCCAGTAGTATAGCCCCGACAGGGGTAGGGGAGCAGTTCTTC.

The chain is built from TRBV7-2 and TRBJ1-1, with 8 bases identical to TRBD1. Losses at the gene ends were 4 bases for V and 0 bases for J; bases not matched to a gene: 4. The CDR3 consists of 15 residues. The germline CDR1 and CDR2 sequences are SGHTA and FQGNSA. The CDR3 sequence: CASSWTGNMNTEAFF. CDR3 nucleotide sequence: TGTGCCAGCAGCTGGACAGGGAACATGAACACTGAAGCTTTCTTT.

In this sample, this clonotype turned up many times. V is TRBV14 and J is TRBJ1-1, with D maybe TRBD1 (6 bases). Looked up from germline, CDR1 is SGHDN and CDR2 is FVKESK. The ends were cut back, 2 bases at V and 4 bases at J, with 11 bases in the middle. This CDR3 comprises 14 residues. CDR3 nucleotide sequence: TGTGCCAGCAGCCAAACCGCAGGGGCCACTGAAGCTTTCTTT. The encoded protein is CASSQTAGATEAFF. Variable domain in full (rest from reference TRBV14 and TRBJ1-1): EAGVTQFPSHSVIEKGQTVTLRCDPISGHDNLYWYRRVMGKEIKFLLHFVKESKQDESGMPNNRFLAERTGGTYSTLKVQPAELEDSGVYFCASSQTAGATEAFFGQGTRLTVV.

The V and J genes are TRBV20-1 and TRBJ1-2; D may be TRBD1 (6 bases). The CDR3 consists of 14 residues. The germline V gene has CDR1 DFQATT and CDR2 SNEGSKA (reference sequence). Trimming took off 3 bases at V and 4 bases at J, with 15 bases between the two ends. CDR3 DNA sequence: TGCAGTGCTAGCAACAGGGTCGGTGGCTATGGCTACACCTTC. Encoded protein: CSASNRVGGYGYTF.

This clonotype was observed a handful of times. This chain uses TRBV28 with TRBJ2-1, with 7 bases matching TRBD2. Germline-derived CDR1 and CDR2 are MDHEN and SYDVKM. J lost 7 bases, V lost 4 bases, and 10 bases had no gene match. The CDR3 loop spans 15 amino acids. The CDR3 reads CASSSNAGAWNEQFF. CDR3 DNA: TGTGCCAGCAGTTCAAATGCGGGAGCGTGGAATGAGCAGTTCTTC.

The chain uses TRBV29-1 and TRBJ2-7; 9 nucleotides match TRBD1. Germline V gene lookup returns CDR1 SQVTM and CDR2 ANQGSEA. V gave up 1 base and J gave up 4 bases; unmatched junction bases: 2. The CDR3 length is 13 residues. Here the CDR3 DNA reads TGCAGCGTTGAAGGGACAGGGGCATACGAGCAGTACTTC. The encoded protein is CSVEGTGAYEQYF.

The chain links TRBV6-1 to TRBJ2-2; D uncertain. The germline CDR1 and CDR2 sequences are MNHNS and SASEGT. The length of the CDR3 is 14 residues. Trimming pared 4 bases from V and 1 base from J, leaving 7 bases between. The CDR3 nucleotides read TGTGCCAGCAGTGGGAGAGGGAACACCGGGGAGCTGTTTTTT. Protein product: CASSGRGNTGELFF.

This clonotype came up a few times. The rearrangement joins TRBV6-1 to TRBJ1-6; tentative D call: TRBD1 (5 bases). Germline loops: CDR1 MNHNS, CDR2 SASEGT. The CDR3 is 11 amino acids. Trimming removed 7 bases from V and 8 bases from J, with 6 bases in between. The chain's CDR3 is CASMGDSPLHF. In DNA, the CDR3 is TGTGCCAGCATGGGGGATTCACCCCTCCACTTT.